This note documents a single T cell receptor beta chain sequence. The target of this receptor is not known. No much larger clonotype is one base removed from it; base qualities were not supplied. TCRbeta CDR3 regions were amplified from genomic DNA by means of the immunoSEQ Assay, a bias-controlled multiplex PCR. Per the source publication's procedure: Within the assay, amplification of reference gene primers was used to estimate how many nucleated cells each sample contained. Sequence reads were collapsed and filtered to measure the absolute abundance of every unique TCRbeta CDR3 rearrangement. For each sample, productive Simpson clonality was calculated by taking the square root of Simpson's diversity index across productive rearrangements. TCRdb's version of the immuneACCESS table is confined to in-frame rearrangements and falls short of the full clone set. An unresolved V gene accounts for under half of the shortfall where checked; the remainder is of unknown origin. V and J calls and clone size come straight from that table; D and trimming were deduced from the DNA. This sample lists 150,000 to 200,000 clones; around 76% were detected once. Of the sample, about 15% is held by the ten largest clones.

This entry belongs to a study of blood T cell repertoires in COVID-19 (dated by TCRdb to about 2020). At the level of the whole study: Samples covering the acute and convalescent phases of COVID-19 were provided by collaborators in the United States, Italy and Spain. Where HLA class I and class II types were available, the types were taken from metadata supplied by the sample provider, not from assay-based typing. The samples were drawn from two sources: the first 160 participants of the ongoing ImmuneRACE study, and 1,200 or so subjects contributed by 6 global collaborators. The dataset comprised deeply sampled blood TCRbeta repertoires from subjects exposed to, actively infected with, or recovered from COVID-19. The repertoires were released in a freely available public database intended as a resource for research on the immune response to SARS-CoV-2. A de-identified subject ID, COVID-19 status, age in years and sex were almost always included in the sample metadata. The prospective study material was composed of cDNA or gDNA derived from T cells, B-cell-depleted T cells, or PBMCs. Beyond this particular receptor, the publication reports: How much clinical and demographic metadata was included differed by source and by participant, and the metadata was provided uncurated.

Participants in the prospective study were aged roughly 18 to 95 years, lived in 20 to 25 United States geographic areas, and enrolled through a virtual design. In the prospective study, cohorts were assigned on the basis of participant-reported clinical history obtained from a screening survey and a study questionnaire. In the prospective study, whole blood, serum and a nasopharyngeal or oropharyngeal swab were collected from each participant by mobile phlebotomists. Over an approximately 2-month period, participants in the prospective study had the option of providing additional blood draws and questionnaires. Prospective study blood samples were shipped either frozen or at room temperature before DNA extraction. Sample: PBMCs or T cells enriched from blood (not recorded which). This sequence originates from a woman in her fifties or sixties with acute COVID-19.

The nucleotide sequence reads TGCAGCGTGCAACAGGGAACGGATGGCTACACCTTC. Translation gives CSVQQGTDGYTF. The sequence is built from TRBV29-1 and TRBJ1-2; tentative D gene TRBD1, with 6 bases matching. The germline V gene encodes CDR1 SQVTM and CDR2 ANQGSEA. Including the terminal cysteine and phenylalanine, the CDR3 comprises 12 residues. This entry keeps only the CDR3 DNA: 36 bases, framed from base 1. V is shortened by 6 bases, J by 6 bases, and the region joining them spans 14 bases.